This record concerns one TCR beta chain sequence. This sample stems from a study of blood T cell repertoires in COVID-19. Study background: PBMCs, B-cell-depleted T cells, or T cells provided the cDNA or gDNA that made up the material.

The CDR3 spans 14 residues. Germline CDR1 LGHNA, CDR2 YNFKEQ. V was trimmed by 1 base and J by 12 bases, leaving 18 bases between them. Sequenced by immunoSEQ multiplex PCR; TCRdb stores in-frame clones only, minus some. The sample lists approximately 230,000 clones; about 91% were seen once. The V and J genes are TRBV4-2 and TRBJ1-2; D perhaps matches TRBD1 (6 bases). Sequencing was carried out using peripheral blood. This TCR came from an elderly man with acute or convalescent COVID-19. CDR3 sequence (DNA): TGTGCCAGCAGCCAAGGACAGGTCCCTTCGGTTCACACCTTC. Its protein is CASSQGQVPSVHTF.